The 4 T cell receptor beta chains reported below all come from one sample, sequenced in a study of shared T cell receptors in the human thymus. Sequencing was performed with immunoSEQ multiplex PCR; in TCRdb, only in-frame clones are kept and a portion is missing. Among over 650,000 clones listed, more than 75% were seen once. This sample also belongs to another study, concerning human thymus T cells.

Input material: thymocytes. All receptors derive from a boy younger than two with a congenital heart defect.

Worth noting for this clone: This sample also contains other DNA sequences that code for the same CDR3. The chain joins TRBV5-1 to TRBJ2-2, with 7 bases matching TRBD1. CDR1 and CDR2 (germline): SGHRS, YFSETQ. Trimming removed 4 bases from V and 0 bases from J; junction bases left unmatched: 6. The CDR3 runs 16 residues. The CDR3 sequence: CASSTRTGANTGELFF. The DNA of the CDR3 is TGCGCCAGCAGCACCCGGACAGGTGCGAACACCGGGGAGCTGTTTTTT. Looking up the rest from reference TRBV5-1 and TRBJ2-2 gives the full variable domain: KAGVTQTPRYLIKTRGQQVTLSCSPISGHRSVSWYQQTPGQGLQFLFEYFSETQRNKGNFPGRFSGRQFSNSRSEMNVSTLELGDSALYLCASSTRTGANTGELFFGEGSRLTVL.

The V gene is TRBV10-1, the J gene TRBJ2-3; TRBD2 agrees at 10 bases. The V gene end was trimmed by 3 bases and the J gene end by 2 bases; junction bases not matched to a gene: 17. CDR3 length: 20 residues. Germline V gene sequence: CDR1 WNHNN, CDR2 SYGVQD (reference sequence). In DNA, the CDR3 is TGCGCCAGCAGTGACATCAAAGATAGCGGGAGGCAGTGGAACACAGATACGCAGTATTTT. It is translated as CASSDIKDSGRQWNTDTQYF.

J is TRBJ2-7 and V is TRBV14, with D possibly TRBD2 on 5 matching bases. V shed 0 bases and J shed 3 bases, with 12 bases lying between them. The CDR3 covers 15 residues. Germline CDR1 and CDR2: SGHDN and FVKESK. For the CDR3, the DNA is TGTGCCAGCAGCCAAGACCCCTCCGGACTCTACGAGCAGTACTTC. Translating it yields CASSQDPSGLYEQYF.

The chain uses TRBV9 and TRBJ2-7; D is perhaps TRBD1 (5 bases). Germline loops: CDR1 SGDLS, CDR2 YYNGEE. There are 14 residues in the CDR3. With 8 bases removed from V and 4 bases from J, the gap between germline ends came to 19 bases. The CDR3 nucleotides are TGTGCCAGAATAAGAGGACAAGTTCCGTACGAGCAGTACTTC. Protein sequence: CARIRGQVPYEQYF.